The entry that follows covers one T cell receptor (beta chain) sequence. Its antigen remains unidentified. The assay used was immunoSEQ (version v3.0), run at survey level. This table comes from immunoSEQ multiplex PCR, and its TCRdb copy is limited to in-frame clones, with some not included. The data contain approximately 10,000 clones, about 70% of them singletons. The data were taken from a study of long-term antiretroviral therapy in people with HIV. Study findings and constraints: Documentation of ART adherence, viral resistance or therapy changes was absent.

This CDR3 region has 15 residues. Deletions cut 4 bases from V and 7 bases from J, with 21 bases between. The germline CDR1 and CDR2 sequences are SGHRS and YFSETQ. In the United States, treatment was given to all participants with HIV. The V call is TRBV5-1, the J call TRBJ2-7; D possibly corresponds to TRBD1 (7 bases). This TCR derives from a man in his forties with HIV. Specimen: unsorted PBMCs, collected 3 to 3.2 years before starting antiretroviral therapy. CDR3 protein: CASSPPGQPAGEQYF. Here the CDR3 DNA reads TGCGCCAGCAGCCCCCCGGGACAGCCGGCGGGGGAGCAGTACTTC.